This TCR beta chain was found in a study of cytomegalovirus exposure and HLA in healthy donors. This clone was recorded only once. Its antigen is unknown. The PCR employed 60 Vbeta primers together with 13 Jbeta primers. Repertoires were generated with immunoSEQ multiplex PCR, while TCRdb's copy carries only in-frame clones and drops some. The sample lists 200,000 or so clones; 85% were seen once. J gave up 3 bases and V 6 bases, and 8 bases lay outside the gene matches. The CDR3 is 15 amino acids. CDR1 and CDR2 from the germline V gene are SNHLY and FYNNEI. Study conclusions and caveats: Later genetic work tied a missense DCLRE1C variant to beta-chain V and J trimming. A later analysis reportedly found fewer N-insertions in an Asian-associated ancestry cluster than the roughly 670-donor mean.

The receptor comes from a human donor in good health. Material for sequencing was PBMCs. J is TRBJ2-5 and V is TRBV2; TRBD2 aligns across 9 bases. The CDR3 DNA is TGTGCCAGCAGGGGCGGGACTAGCTTTAAAGAGACCCAGTACTTC. This codes for CASRGGTSFKETQYF.